Below are 18 T cell receptor beta chains sequenced from a single sample in a study of blood T cell repertoires in COVID-19. TCRdb keeps only in-frame clones here, not all; method: immunoSEQ multiplex PCR. The sample consists of approximately 240,000 clones, around 85% of them appearing once. Sequenced sample: peripheral blood. The source of these receptors is a woman aged 55-70 years with active or convalescent COVID-19.

DNA of the CDR3: TGTGCCAGCAGCCCGGGAATAGCCAAAAACATTCAGTACTTC. It yields the protein CASSPGIAKNIQYF. This chain links TRBV14 with TRBJ2-4, with D perhaps TRBD2 (5 bases). Germline V gene lookup returns CDR1 SGHDN and CDR2 FVKESK. V shed 4 bases and J shed 0 bases, with 7 bases lying between them. This CDR3 spans 14 amino acids.

The chain joins TRBV9 to TRBJ2-3; D is undetermined. This CDR3 comprises 13 residues. Trimming left V 1 base short and J 4 bases short, with 7 bases between. CDR1 and CDR2 (germline): SGDLS, YYNGEE. The CDR3 region has the DNA TGTGCCAGCAGCGTACAAACATCAGATACGCAGTATTTT. Encoded protein: CASSVQTSDTQYF.

V is TRBV28 and J is TRBJ2-7; D perhaps matches TRBD2 (6 bases). CDR1 and CDR2 from the germline V gene are MDHEN and SYDVKM. This CDR3 spans 14 amino acids. Trimming took 5 bases from V and 2 from J, leaving 13 bases between them. The CDR3 protein is CASSPQRVPYEQYV. CDR3 bases: TGTGCCAGCAGTCCTCAGCGGGTACCCTACGAGCAGTACGTC.

This chain joins TRBV5-1 and TRBJ2-5; the match to TRBD2 covers 10 bases. V lost 0 bases, J lost 1 base, and 6 bases stayed unmatched. Looked up from germline, CDR1 is SGHRS and CDR2 is YFSETQ. This CDR3 contains 17 residues. The CDR3 DNA sequence: TGCGCCAGCAGCTTGGACCGACTAGCGGGCTTCCAAGAGACCCAGTACTTC. Residues: CASSLDRLAGFQETQYF.

This chain joins TRBV4-1 and TRBJ2-3, with a possible D match to TRBD1 (5 bases). V was shortened by 4 bases and J by 1 base, with 12 bases between the two germline ends. Per the germline V gene, CDR1 is MGHRA and CDR2 is YSYEKL. The CDR3 contains 15 residues. The CDR3 DNA follows: TGCGCCAGCAGCCTATATTCGACAGGCACAGATACGCAGTATTTT. Its translation: CASSLYSTGTDTQYF.

This sequence joins TRBV11-3 and TRBJ1-1, with D unresolved. Trimming cost V 2 bases and J 6 bases, with 13 bases left between them. Per the germline V gene, CDR1 is SGHNT and CDR2 is YENEEA. CDR3 length: 14 amino acids. CDR3 sequence: CASSLTESRPEAFF. CDR3 DNA sequence: TGTGCCAGCAGCTTAACAGAGAGCCGGCCTGAAGCTTTCTTT.

This rearrangement joins TRBV28 to TRBJ2-2; possibly TRBD2 for D (5 bases). The V and J ends lost 5 bases and 7 bases respectively, with 11 bases between them. The CDR3 consists of 13 residues. Germline lookup yields CDR1 MDHEN and CDR2 SYDVKM. The CDR3 nucleotides are TGTGCCAGCAGTATACAAGCGGTCGGGGAGCTGTTTTTT. Translated: CASSIQAVGELFF.

V is TRBV28 and J is TRBJ2-1; 11 nucleotides align to TRBD2. The germline V gene encodes CDR1 MDHEN and CDR2 SYDVKM. V shed 6 bases and J 7 bases; nucleotides not matched to a gene: 11. The CDR3 contains 16 residues. DNA of the CDR3: TGTGCCAGCAGCCCATTGGGCCTAGCGGGGGGAAATGAGCAGTTCTTC. Translation gives CASSPLGLAGGNEQFF.

The chain links TRBV5-1 to TRBJ2-1; 12 bases are shared with TRBD2. CDR1 and CDR2 from the germline V gene are SGHRS and YFSETQ. The CDR3 has 15 residues. V lost 2 bases to trimming and J lost 7 bases; unmatched junction nucleotides: 4. In DNA form, the CDR3 reads TGCGCCAGCAGCTTTGCCGGACTAGCGGGGAATGAGCAGTTCTTC. Encoded protein: CASSFAGLAGNEQFF.

This clone was recorded once. The chain couples TRBV5-6 to TRBJ2-2; the match to TRBD2 covers 13 bases. The germline CDR1 and CDR2 sequences are SGHDT and YYEEEE. Trimming removed 4 bases from V and 1 base from J; junction bases left unmatched: 7. The CDR3 extends over 18 amino acids. The chain's CDR3 is CASSGGTSGTMNTGELFF. CDR3 bases: TGTGCCAGCAGCGGGGGGACTAGCGGGACGATGAACACCGGGGAGCTGTTTTTT.

CDR3 amino acids: CARGTDYEQYF. CDR3 bases: TGTGCCAGGGGGACAGACTACGAGCAGTACTTC. The chain combines TRBV2 with TRBJ2-7; 7 bases are shared with TRBD1. V was pared by 9 bases and J by 3 bases, with 2 bases of the junction left unmatched. The CDR3 is 11 residues long. Looked up from germline, CDR1 is SNHLY and CDR2 is FYNNEI.

The chain employs TRBV5-8 and TRBJ1-1, with 7 bases that match TRBD1. The CDR3 spans 15 residues. J gave up 5 bases and V 5 bases, and 12 bases lay outside the gene matches. Germline CDR1 SGHTS, CDR2 YDEGEE. The DNA of the CDR3 is TGTGCCAGCAGTTACCTACAGGGGTACCGAACTGAAGCTTTCTTT. Protein: CASSYLQGYRTEAFF.

This chain connects TRBV21-1 to TRBJ2-5; TRBD2 is the table's D call, not checked against the DNA. TRBV21-1 is labeled a pseudogene. This CDR3 has 18 amino acids. The CDR3 is CASSKEGLAGGEQETQYF. The DNA for the CDR3 is TGTGCCAGCAGCAAAGAGGGACTAGCCGGGGGGGAACAAGAGACCCAGTACTTC.

The chain has TRBV5-4 and TRBJ2-1, with 8 bases that match TRBD2. J was trimmed by 4 bases and V by 4 bases; bases with no gene match: 7. The germline V gene has CDR1 SGHNT and CDR2 YYREEE (reference sequence). The CDR3 has 15 residues. This chain's CDR3 is CASSLPGLGYNEQFF. For the CDR3, the DNA is TGTGCCAGCAGCCTACCGGGACTAGGGTACAATGAGCAGTTCTTC.

The CDR3, as DNA: TGCGCCAGCAGCCAAGAGGAGGGACTAGCGGGAGGGGGGACGTCCGGGGAGCTGTTTTTT. It encodes CASSQEEGLAGGGTSGELFF. J is TRBJ2-2 and V is TRBV4-1; TRBD2 matches 16 bases. Germline V CDR1 and CDR2: MGHRA, YSYEKL. The CDR3 is made up of 20 amino acids. After removal of 0 bases from V and 6 bases from J, the junction contained 10 bases not matched to a gene.

This sequence joins TRBV5-1 and TRBJ2-1, with 7 nucleotides matching TRBD2. Germline assignment: CDR1 SGHRS and CDR2 YFSETQ. V gave up 4 bases and J gave up 2 bases; unmatched junction bases: 3. The CDR3 extends over 14 amino acids. CDR3 DNA: TGCGCCAGCAGCCCCGGGACTACCTACAATGAGCAGTTCTTC. Amino acids: CASSPGTTYNEQFF.

This rearrangement joins TRBV20-1 to TRBJ2-7, with 8 nucleotides matching TRBD2. V lost 5 bases and J lost 6; bases outside the gene matches: 3. The CDR3 contains 11 residues. Germline lookup yields CDR1 DFQATT and CDR2 SNEGSKA (reference sequence). The CDR3 spells CSAESGGEQYV. Written as DNA, the CDR3 is TGCAGTGCTGAAAGCGGGGGCGAGCAGTACGTC.

This clone came up a few times. The J gene is TRBJ2-7, the V gene TRBV5-4; a weak D match, TRBD2 (6 bases). The CDR3 extends over 13 amino acids. Germline V CDR1 and CDR2: SGHNT, YYREEE (reference sequence). V was clipped by 0 bases and J by 9 bases, with 13 bases between them. CDR3 bases: TGTGCCAGCAGCTTGGGGACTAAGACAGTGCAGTACTTC. The encoded protein is CASSLGTKTVQYF.